Below are 17 T cell receptor beta chains sequenced from a single sample in a study of OX40 agonist ivuxolimab in advanced cancers. Some clones are missing from TCRdb's copy, which holds only in-frame ones; the method was immunoSEQ multiplex PCR. This sample yields some 59,000 clones, of which roughly 90% are seen a single time; 4.5% to 6% belongs to the top ten. Sequenced here: CD4+ or CD8+ T cells sorted from blood, sampled in a trial of the OX40 agonist ivuxolimab. The receptors come from an adult with an advanced solid tumor such as melanoma, head and neck, liver or kidney cancer.

The count of this clone is one. The V and J genes are TRBV2 and TRBJ2-1; D unclear. The germline V gene has CDR1 SNHLY and CDR2 FYNNEI. The CDR3 is 16 residues long. V was shortened by 0 bases and J by 6 bases, with 15 bases between the two germline ends. CDR3 DNA: TGTGCCAGCAGTGAAGCGGGATGGGGTACCCCCAATGAGCAGTTCTTC. Amino acids: CASSEAGWGTPNEQFF.

The rearrangement uses TRBV5-6 and TRBJ2-1, with D possibly matching TRBD2 (7 bases). V was clipped by 5 bases and J by 0 bases, with 12 bases between them. This CDR3 contains 15 residues. Germline CDR1 and CDR2: SGHDT and YYEEEE. CDR3 sequence (DNA): TGTGCCAGCAGTTCCGGGGGGCACTCCTACAATGAGCAGTTCTTC. Protein sequence: CASSSGGHSYNEQFF.

This sequence joins TRBV30 and TRBJ1-2; TRBD1 matches 7 bases. The V gene end was trimmed by 4 bases and the J gene end by 4 bases; junction bases not matched to a gene: 3. Germline V gene lookup returns CDR1 GTSNPN and CDR2 SVGIG (reference sequence). This CDR3 region has 12 residues. CDR3 coding DNA: TGTGCCTGGACCGGGACAGCCTATGGCTACACCTTC. Its protein product is CAWTGTAYGYTF.

The V and J genes are TRBV28 and TRBJ1-3; D call uncertain. Between the trimmed V and J ends, which lost 2 bases and 4 bases, there was a span of 9 bases. CDR1 is MDHEN and CDR2 is SYDVKM in the germline V gene. This CDR3 spans 14 amino acids. In nucleotides, the CDR3 is TGTGCCAGCAGTTTACAAGTCCTCGGAAACACCATATATTTT. Translated, it gives CASSLQVLGNTIYF.

CDR3 in amino acids: CASSLAGTGSNQPQHF. The CDR3 DNA reads as TGTGCCAGCAGCTTAGCGGGGACAGGGAGCAATCAGCCCCAGCATTTT. This chain links TRBV7-9 with TRBJ1-5; 9 bases are a match to TRBD1. CDR1 and CDR2 (germline): SEHNR, FQNEAQ (reference sequence). Losses at the gene ends were 0 bases for V and 1 base for J; bases not matched to a gene: 1. The CDR3 contains 16 residues.

This clone appeared a few times. This chain connects TRBV19 to TRBJ1-5, with D perhaps matching TRBD1 (5 bases). The CDR3 runs to 15 residues. With 3 bases removed from V and 2 bases from J, the gap between germline ends came to 11 bases. Germline CDR1 is LNHDA and CDR2 is SQIVND (reference sequence). CDR3 amino acids: CASSIQGSGNQPQHF. The CDR3 DNA is TGTGCCAGTAGTATTCAGGGTTCGGGCAATCAGCCCCAGCATTTT.

J is TRBJ2-1 and V is TRBV2; D possibly corresponds to TRBD2 (5 bases). This CDR3 contains 14 residues. V was cut by 7 bases and J by 7 bases, with 17 bases left in between. CDR1 and CDR2 (germline): SNHLY, FYNNEI. The CDR3 is CASIPAASWNEQFF. DNA for the CDR3: TGTGCCAGCATCCCGGCGGCTAGCTGGAATGAGCAGTTCTTC. The full variable domain, rest sourced from reference TRBV2 and TRBJ2-1, is EPEVTQTPSHQVTQMGQEVILRCVPISNHLYFYWYRQILGQKVEFLVSFYNNEISEKSEIFDDQFSVERPDGSNFTLKIRSTKLEDSAMYFCASIPAASWNEQFFGPGTRLTVL.

V is TRBV5-5 and J is TRBJ1-5; D is uncertain. V shed 0 bases and J shed 3 bases, with 7 bases lying between them. The CDR3 totals 14 residues. From germline, CDR1 is SGHKS and CDR2 YYEKEE (reference sequence). This chain's CDR3 is CASSLEGNNQPQHF. The CDR3 DNA reads TGTGCCAGCAGCTTGGAAGGTAACAATCAGCCCCAGCATTTT.

The rearrangement links TRBV11-2 to TRBJ2-7, with D perhaps matching TRBD2 (5 bases). This CDR3 spans 15 amino acids. CDR1 is SGHAT and CDR2 is FQNNGV in the germline V gene. Trimming cost V 2 bases and J 5 bases, with 16 bases left between them. CDR3 sequence: CASSLTDSPSNEQYF. The CDR3 bases are TGTGCCAGCAGCTTAACGGACTCGCCCTCTAACGAGCAGTACTTC.

The chain employs TRBV9 and TRBJ2-5; 15 bases agree with TRBD2. The CDR3 covers 17 residues. CDR1 is SGDLS, CDR2 YYNGEE, per germline. J lost 4 bases, V lost 4 bases, and 8 bases had no gene match. The CDR3 nucleotides read TGTGCCAGCAGCCGGACTAGCGGGGGGGCCACGGGAGAGACCCAGTACTTC. It yields the protein CASSRTSGGATGETQYF.

There are a few counts of this clone. The chain recombines TRBV9 with TRBJ2-6, with D tentatively TRBD1 (6 bases). CDR1 is SGDLS, CDR2 YYNGEE, per germline. Trimming removed 6 bases from V and 0 bases from J, with 10 bases in between. The CDR3 spans 15 residues. CDR3 sequence reads: CASTRQDSGANVLTF. The CDR3 DNA follows: TGTGCCAGCACCCGACAGGACTCTGGGGCCAACGTCCTGACTTTC.

This sequence joins TRBV5-1 and TRBJ2-4, with TRBD1 matching 7 bases. V was pared by 4 bases and J by 5 bases, with 9 bases of the junction left unmatched. The CDR3 loop spans 15 amino acids. Germline V gene sequence: CDR1 SGHRS, CDR2 YFSETQ. CDR3 residues: CASSAATGQQNIQYF. CDR3 nucleotides: TGCGCCAGCAGCGCAGCCACGGGACAGCAAAACATTCAGTACTTC. The full variable domain, in which reference TRBV5-1 and TRBJ2-4 provide the parts outside the CDR3, is KAGVTQTPRYLIKTRGQQVTLSCSPISGHRSVSWYQQTPGQGLQFLFEYFSETQRNKGNFPGRFSGRQFSNSRSEMNVSTLELGDSALYLCASSAATGQQNIQYFGAGTRLSVL.

This clone was detected a few times. The V call is TRBV5-1, the J call TRBJ2-3; D not certain. This CDR3 is 14 amino acids long. The ends were cut back, 0 bases at V and 5 bases at J, with 10 bases in the middle. Looked up from germline, CDR1 is SGHRS and CDR2 is YFSETQ. CDR3 DNA sequence: TGCGCCAGCAGCTTGGATTCCTCGAGAGATACGCAGTATTTT. As protein: CASSLDSSRDTQYF.

This chain uses TRBV5-8 with TRBJ1-3; D might be TRBD1 (5 bases). The CDR3 is 16 amino acids. The germline V and J ends were trimmed by 1 base and 0 bases, with 11 bases remaining between them. CDR1 is SGHTS, CDR2 YDEGEE, per germline. CDR3 in DNA: TGTGCCAGCAGCTTGTTTGCGGGGGGCTCTGGAAACACCATATATTTT. Its protein product is CASSLFAGGSGNTIYF.

V is TRBV15 and J is TRBJ2-1, with a weak D call TRBD2 (5 bases). Trimming removed 1 base from V and 4 bases from J, with 17 bases in between. Germline lookup yields CDR1 LNHNV and CDR2 YYDKDF (reference sequence). The CDR3 spans 17 residues. The chain's CDR3 is CATSRGVGGPNYNEQFF. Here the CDR3 DNA reads TGTGCCACCAGCAGAGGGGTCGGAGGACCCAATTACAATGAGCAGTTCTTC. The full variable domain, rest sourced from reference TRBV15 and TRBJ2-1, is DAMVIQNPRYQVTQFGKPVTLSCSQTLNHNVMYWYQQKSSQAPKLLFHYYDKDFNNEADTPDNFQSRRPNTSFCFLDIRSPGLGDTAMYLCATSRGVGGPNYNEQFFGPGTRLTVL.

The V and J genes are TRBV4-2 and TRBJ2-7; TRBD2 matches at 9 bases. The trim removed 2 bases at V and 4 bases at J, leaving 6 bases unmatched. The CDR3 is 15 amino acids. Germline V gives CDR1 LGHNA, CDR2 YNFKEQ. The CDR3 coding sequence is TGTGCCAGCAGCCAAACAGGACTAGCGTTATACGAGCAGTACTTC. Its translation is CASSQTGLALYEQYF.

This CDR3 is CASSTRDRSNYGYTF. In nucleotides, the CDR3 is TGCGCCAGCAGCACCCGAGACAGATCTAACTATGGCTACACCTTC. The chain joins TRBV5-1 to TRBJ1-2, with D possibly matching TRBD1 (5 bases). The CDR3 covers 15 residues. Germline CDR1 is SGHRS and CDR2 is YFSETQ. V dropped 4 bases and J dropped 0 bases, with 13 bases sitting between them.